This T cell receptor beta chain was sequenced during a study of response to subunit inactivated influenza vaccine (dated by TCRdb to the late 2010s). Turning to the overall study: Deep quantitative T cell receptor repertoire profiling was used in the study to track responses to a trivalent subunit inactivated influenza vaccine.

This clonotype occurred many times. Its binding antigen is unknown. No much larger clonotype is one base removed from it; base qualities were not supplied. Receptors were amplified or captured by RT-PCR. This sample was sequenced with an Illumina HiSeq 2500. TCRdb reprocessing: public reads trimmed at Q25 with fastp, clones called with MiXCR, in-frame beta chains kept. Under each unique CDR3 protein, matching rows form one entry showing the most common genes and DNA. This sample lists more than 200,000 distinct CDR3 sequences; more than 9% were detected once. The ten most abundant clones make up about 7.8% of the sample. There are 13 amino acids in the CDR3, from cysteine to phenylalanine inclusive. CDR3 DNA is the only sequence kept; it has 39 bases, read in frame from the first base. Deletion took 8 bases off V and 9 bases off J, with a span of 17 bases between the germline ends. As encoded in the germline V gene, CDR1 is SNHLY while CDR2 is FYNNEI.

The study at large found these results: The authors proposed that each seasonal influenza vaccination may bring in only a limited number of new T cells.

This receptor was obtained from a man aged 45-60 years who received an inactivated influenza vaccine. Donor details come from another sample of the same person, matched by shared clones. The sample here was non-naive T cells sorted from PBMCs, taken roughly 2 weeks before vaccination. Interpreted using the paper, the cell subset or site label stands for: memory T cell fraction. Recombination joined TRBV2 with TRBJ2-1; tentative D gene TRBD2, with 7 bases matching. The DNA sequence is given as TGTGCCAGCCGGGGGCTAGCGGCTAGTGAGCAGTTCTTC. This encodes CASRGLAASEQFF.